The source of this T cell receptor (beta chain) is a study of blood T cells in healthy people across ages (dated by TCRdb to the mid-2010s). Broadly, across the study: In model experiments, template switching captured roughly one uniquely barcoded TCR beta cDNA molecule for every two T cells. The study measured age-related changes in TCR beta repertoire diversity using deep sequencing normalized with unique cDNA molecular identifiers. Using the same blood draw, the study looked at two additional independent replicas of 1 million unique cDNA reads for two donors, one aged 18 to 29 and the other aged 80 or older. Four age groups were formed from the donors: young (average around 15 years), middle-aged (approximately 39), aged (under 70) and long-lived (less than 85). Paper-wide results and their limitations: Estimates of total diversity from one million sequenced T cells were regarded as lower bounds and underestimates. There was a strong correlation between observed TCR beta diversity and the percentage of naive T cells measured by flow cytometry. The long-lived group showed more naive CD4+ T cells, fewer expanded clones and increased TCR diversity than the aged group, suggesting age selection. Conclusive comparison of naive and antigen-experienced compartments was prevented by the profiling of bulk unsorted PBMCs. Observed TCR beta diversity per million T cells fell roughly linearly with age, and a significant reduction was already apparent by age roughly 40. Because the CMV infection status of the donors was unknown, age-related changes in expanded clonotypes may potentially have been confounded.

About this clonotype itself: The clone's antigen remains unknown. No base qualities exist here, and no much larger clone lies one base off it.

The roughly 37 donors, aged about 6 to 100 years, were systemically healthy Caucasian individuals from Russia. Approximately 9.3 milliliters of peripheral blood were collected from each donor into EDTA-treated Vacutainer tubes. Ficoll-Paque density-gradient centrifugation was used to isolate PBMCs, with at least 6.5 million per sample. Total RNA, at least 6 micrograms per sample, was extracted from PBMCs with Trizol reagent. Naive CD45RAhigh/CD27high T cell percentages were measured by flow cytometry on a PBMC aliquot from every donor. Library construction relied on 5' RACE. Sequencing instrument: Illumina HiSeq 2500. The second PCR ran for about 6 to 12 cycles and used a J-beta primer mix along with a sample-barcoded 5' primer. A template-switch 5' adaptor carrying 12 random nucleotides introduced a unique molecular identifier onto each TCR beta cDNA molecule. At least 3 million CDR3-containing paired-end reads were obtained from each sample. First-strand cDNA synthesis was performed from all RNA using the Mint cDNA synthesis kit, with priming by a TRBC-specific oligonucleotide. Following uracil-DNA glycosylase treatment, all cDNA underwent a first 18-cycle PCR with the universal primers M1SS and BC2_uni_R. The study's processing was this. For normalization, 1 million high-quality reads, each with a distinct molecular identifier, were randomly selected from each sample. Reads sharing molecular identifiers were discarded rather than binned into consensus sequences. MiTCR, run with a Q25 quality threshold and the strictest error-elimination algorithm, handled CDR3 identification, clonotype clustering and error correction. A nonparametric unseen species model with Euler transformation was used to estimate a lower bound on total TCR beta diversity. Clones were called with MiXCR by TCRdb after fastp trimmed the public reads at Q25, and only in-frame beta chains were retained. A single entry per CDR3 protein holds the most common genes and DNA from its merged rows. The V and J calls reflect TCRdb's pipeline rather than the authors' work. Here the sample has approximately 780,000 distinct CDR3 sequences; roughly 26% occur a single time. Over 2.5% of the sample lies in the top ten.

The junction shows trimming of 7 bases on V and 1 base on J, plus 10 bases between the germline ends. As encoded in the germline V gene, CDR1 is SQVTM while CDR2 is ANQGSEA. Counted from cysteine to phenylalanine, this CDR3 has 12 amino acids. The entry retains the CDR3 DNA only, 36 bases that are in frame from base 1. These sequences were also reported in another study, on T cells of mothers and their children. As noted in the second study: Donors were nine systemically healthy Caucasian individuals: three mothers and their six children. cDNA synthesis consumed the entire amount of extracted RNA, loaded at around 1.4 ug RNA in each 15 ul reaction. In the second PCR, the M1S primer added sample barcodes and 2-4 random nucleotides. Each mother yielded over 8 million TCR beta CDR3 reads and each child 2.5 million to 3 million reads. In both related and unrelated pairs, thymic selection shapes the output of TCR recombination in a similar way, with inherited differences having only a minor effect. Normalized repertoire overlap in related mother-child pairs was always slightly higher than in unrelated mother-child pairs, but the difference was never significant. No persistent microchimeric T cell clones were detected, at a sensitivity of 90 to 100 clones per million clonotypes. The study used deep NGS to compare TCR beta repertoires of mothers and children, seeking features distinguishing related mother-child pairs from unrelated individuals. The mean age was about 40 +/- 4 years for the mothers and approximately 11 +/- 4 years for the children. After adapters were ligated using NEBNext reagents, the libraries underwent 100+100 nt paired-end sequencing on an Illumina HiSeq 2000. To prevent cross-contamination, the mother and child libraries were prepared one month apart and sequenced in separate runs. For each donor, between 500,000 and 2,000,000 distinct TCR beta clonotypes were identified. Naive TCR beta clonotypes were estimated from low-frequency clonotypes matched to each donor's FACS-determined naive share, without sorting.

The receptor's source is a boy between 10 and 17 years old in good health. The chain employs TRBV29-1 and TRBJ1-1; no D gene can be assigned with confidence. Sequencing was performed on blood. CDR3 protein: CSGHHANTEAFF. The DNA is TGCAGCGGACACCATGCGAACACTGAAGCTTTCTTT.